A single sample is the source of the 29 T cell receptor beta chains below, sequenced in a study of tumor-infiltrating T cells and Merkel cell polyomavirus. Study-wide context: The T cells studied were KLL-specific CD8+ cells against Merkel polyomavirus.

Libraries were prepared by immunoSEQ multiplex PCR; TCRdb keeps only in-frame clonotypes and omits some of them. The sample contains 20,000 to 30,000 clones, nearly 90% of which appear only once. Robust Merkel cell polyomavirus Large T antigen positivity by immunohistochemistry was seen in all patients' tumors. Sequenced sample: lymph node tissue. All receptors derive from a middle-aged man with Merkel cell carcinoma.

The chain uses TRBV5-1 and TRBJ2-3; 10 positions agree with TRBD1. CDR1 SGHRS and CDR2 YFSETQ come from the germline V gene. The CDR3 extends over 15 amino acids. V shed 4 bases, J shed 6 bases, and the junction held 8 bases outside the gene matches. This CDR3 reads CASSRQGARGDTQYF. The CDR3 DNA follows: TGCGCCAGCAGCCGACAGGGGGCGAGGGGCGATACGCAGTATTTT.

The chain recombines TRBV6-1 with TRBJ2-7; 15 bases agree with TRBD2. J gave up 4 bases and V 6 bases, and 4 bases lay outside the gene matches. The CDR3 consists of 15 residues. Germline V gene sequence: CDR1 MNHNS, CDR2 SASEGT. The DNA of the CDR3 is TGTGCCAGCAGGGGGACTAGCGGGAGGATATACGAGCAGTACTTC. It codes for CASRGTSGRIYEQYF.

The chain employs TRBV9 and TRBJ1-2, with 8 bases that match TRBD1. CDR3 length: 16 residues. Germline V gives CDR1 SGDLS, CDR2 YYNGEE. V shed 3 bases, J shed 3 bases, and the junction held 10 bases outside the gene matches. The CDR3 loop is CASSGGRTGRDYGYTF. The CDR3 coding sequence is TGTGCCAGCAGCGGAGGACGGACAGGGAGGGACTATGGCTACACCTTC.

The V and J genes are TRBV27 and TRBJ2-1; 9 positions match TRBD2. The germline CDR1 and CDR2 sequences are MNHEY and SMNVEV (reference sequence). V lost 4 bases, J lost 5 bases, and 9 bases stayed unmatched. The CDR3 has 16 residues. This chain's CDR3 is CASSSPEAGGNNEQFF. In nucleotides, the CDR3 is TGTGCCAGCAGTTCCCCAGAAGCGGGGGGTAACAATGAGCAGTTCTTC.

The chain links TRBV11-2 to TRBJ2-6; possible D gene TRBD1, 5 bases. Trimming stripped 8 bases from V and 0 bases from J, with 14 bases between. CDR1 and CDR2 from the germline V gene are SGHAT and FQNNGV. The CDR3 totals 16 residues. CDR3 loop: CASQTGRPSGANVLTF. CDR3 nucleotides: TGTGCCAGCCAAACAGGACGGCCCTCTGGGGCCAACGTCCTGACTTTC.

The rearrangement uses TRBV19 and TRBJ2-1; TRBD2 is a possible D gene (6 bases). This CDR3 is built from 13 residues. The V end was cut by 4 bases, the J end by 2 bases, with 6 bases between. Germline V gene lookup returns CDR1 LNHDA and CDR2 SQIVND (reference sequence). This CDR3 is CASSSGTYNEQFF. The CDR3 coding sequence is TGTGCCAGTAGTAGCGGGACCTACAATGAGCAGTTCTTC. Full variable domain (rest looked up from reference TRBV19 and TRBJ2-1): DGGITQSPKYLFRKEGQNVTLSCEQNLNHDAMYWYRQDPGQGLRLIYYSQIVNDFQKGDIAEGYSVSREKKESFPLTVTSAQKNPTAFYLCASSSGTYNEQFFGPGTRLTVL.

This chain uses TRBV7-3 with TRBJ2-1; a weak D match, TRBD2 (5 bases). The CDR3 runs to 15 residues. The V end was cut by 4 bases, the J end by 0 bases, with 10 bases between. Per germline, CDR1 SGHTA and CDR2 FQGTGA. The CDR3 spells CASSSGLSSYNEQFF. For the CDR3, the DNA is TGTGCCAGCAGCTCCGGACTGAGCTCCTACAATGAGCAGTTCTTC.

The J gene is TRBJ2-2, the V gene TRBV19; D may be TRBD2 (6 bases). Trimming removed 6 bases from V and 6 bases from J, with 14 bases in between. CDR1 is LNHDA and CDR2 is SQIVND in the germline V gene (reference sequence). CDR3 length: 14 amino acids. CDR3 bases: TGTGCCAGTAGCCGGGGGTTGGGGGCCGGGGAGCTGTTTTTT. Translation: CASSRGLGAGELFF.

The V gene is TRBV10-3, the J gene TRBJ2-3, with D possibly TRBD1 on 6 matching bases. CDR3 length: 15 residues. The V and J ends lost 2 bases and 6 bases respectively, with 15 bases between them. Germline V gene data show CDR1 as ENHRY and CDR2 as SYGVKD. The CDR3: CAISEPAGARDTQYF. CDR3 coding DNA: TGTGCCATCAGTGAGCCGGCAGGGGCAAGGGATACGCAGTATTTT.

The gene calls are TRBV6-5 and TRBJ1-1, with D hard to call. Trimming took 0 bases from V and 4 from J, leaving 9 bases between them. The CDR3 spans 14 residues. Germline CDR1 reads MNHEY; CDR2 reads SVGAGI. CDR3 nucleotides: TGTGCCAGCAGTTACTCGGGAGAGGGCACTGAAGCTTTCTTT. Translation: CASSYSGEGTEAFF.

This clone was found once. The chain joins TRBV10-2 to TRBJ2-7; TRBD2 matches 12 bases. In germline, CDR1 is WSHSY, CDR2 SAAADI. Trimming took 6 bases from V and 4 from J; bases not matched to a gene: 7. The CDR3 loop spans 15 amino acids. The DNA of the CDR3 is TGCGCCAGCAGGCTCTCCGGGACTAGCGGGTACGAGCAGTACTTC. Amino acid sequence: CASRLSGTSGYEQYF.

The V and J genes are TRBV2 and TRBJ1-4; weak D call: TRBD1 (6 bases). CDR3 length: 14 residues. CDR1 is SNHLY and CDR2 is FYNNEI in the germline V gene. The V gene lost 7 bases and the J gene lost 5 bases, with 14 bases spanning the gap. The CDR3 spells CASTARTENEKLFF. The CDR3 DNA reads TGTGCCAGCACTGCTAGGACAGAAAATGAAAAACTGTTTTTT. The whole variable domain, filled in from reference TRBV2 and TRBJ1-4, reads EPEVTQTPSHQVTQMGQEVILRCVPISNHLYFYWYRQILGQKVEFLVSFYNNEISEKSEIFDDQFSVERPDGSNFTLKIRSTKLEDSAMYFCASTARTENEKLFFGSGTQLSVL.

J is TRBJ2-4 and V is TRBV7-9; 9 nucleotides line up with TRBD2. CDR3 length equals 14 residues. Germline CDR1 and CDR2: SEHNR and FQNEAQ (reference sequence). V was pared by 4 bases and J by 15 bases, with 13 bases of the junction left unmatched. CDR3 bases: TGTGCCAGCAGCTCGCGGGGGGGAGTCCGGATCTGGTACTTC. This sequence encodes CASSSRGGVRIWYF.

This clone was observed a single time. V and J are TRBV2 and TRBJ2-7; the D gene is possibly TRBD1 (6 bases). V gave up 5 bases and J gave up 2 bases, with 16 bases separating them. The germline V gene has CDR1 SNHLY and CDR2 FYNNEI. The CDR3 runs 15 residues. In nucleotides, the CDR3 is TGTGCCAGCAGTTCTCCGGGACACCCCACCTACGAGCAGTACTTC. This codes for CASSSPGHPTYEQYF.

J is TRBJ2-3 and V is TRBV7-2; 9 bases map to TRBD2. With 5 bases clipped from V and 1 base from J, the junction kept 7 bases outside the gene matches. Germline-derived CDR1 and CDR2 are SGHTA and FQGNSA. The CDR3 has 16 amino acids. CDR3 loop: CASSLTGGGGTDTQYF. The DNA of the CDR3 is TGTGCCAGCAGCCTAACGGGCGGGGGGGGCACAGATACGCAGTATTTT.

This rearrangement joins TRBV7-2 to TRBJ2-4; 9 nucleotides align to TRBD2. V was pared by 1 base and J by 6 bases, with 7 bases of the junction left unmatched. The length of the CDR3 is 16 residues. CDR1 and CDR2 from the germline V gene are SGHTA and FQGNSA. CDR3 sequence: CASSLVGGGDGNIQYF. DNA for the CDR3: TGTGCCAGCAGCTTAGTGGGCGGGGGGGATGGAAACATTCAGTACTTC.

The V gene is TRBV29-1, the J gene TRBJ2-5; possible D gene TRBD2, 6 bases. The CDR3 consists of 18 residues. The V gene lost 4 bases and the J gene lost 5 bases, with 29 bases spanning the gap. The germline CDR1 and CDR2 sequences are SQVTM and ANQGSEA. CDR3 sequence: CSVVAPLSGASTGETQYF. The DNA of the CDR3 is TGCAGCGTTGTGGCCCCCCTTAGCGGAGCGAGTACGGGGGAGACCCAGTACTTC.

A single count supports this clone. V and J are TRBV19 and TRBJ1-5; D gene ambiguous. V was trimmed by 7 bases and J by 3 bases, leaving 19 bases between them. The CDR3 contains 16 residues. Germline V gives CDR1 LNHDA, CDR2 SQIVND (reference sequence). The CDR3 sequence: CASMVGLAEFNQPQHF. The CDR3 DNA reads as TGTGCCAGTATGGTTGGATTGGCGGAGTTCAATCAGCCCCAGCATTTT.

The V gene is TRBV4-3, the J gene TRBJ1-4, with 7 bases that match TRBD1. The V gene's germline CDR1 is LGHNA and CDR2 YSLEER. This CDR3 comprises 16 residues. V gave up 1 base and J gave up 5 bases; unmatched junction bases: 7. The CDR3 region is CASSQVLGGGNEKLFF. CDR3 nucleotides: TGCGCCAGCAGCCAAGTTCTAGGGGGCGGGAATGAAAAACTGTTTTTT.

V usage is TRBV18 and J usage is TRBJ1-1, with 9 nucleotides matching TRBD1. Germline CDR1 KGHSH, CDR2 LQKENI. The CDR3 length is 15 residues. Germline trimming cut 4 bases from V and 5 bases from J; bases unmatched to any gene: 8. In DNA, the CDR3 is TGTGCCAGCTCACTTTCACAGGGGGCGCATACTGAAGCTTTCTTT. This codes for CASSLSQGAHTEAFF. Using reference TRBV18 and TRBJ1-1 for the parts outside the CDR3, the full variable domain is NAGVMQNPRHLVRRRGQEARLRCSPMKGHSHVYWYRQLPEEGLKFMVYLQKENIIDESGMPKERFSAEFPKEGPSILRIQQVVRGDSAAYFCASSLSQGAHTEAFFGQGTRLTVV.

The V gene is TRBV6-1, the J gene TRBJ1-5; TRBD1 aligns across 9 bases. Germline V gene data show CDR1 as MNHNS and CDR2 as SASEGT. Trimming removed 10 bases from V and 6 bases from J; junction bases left unmatched: 4. CDR3 length: 12 amino acids. The CDR3 sequence: CATGTGSQPQHF. CDR3 nucleotides: TGTGCCACAGGGACAGGGAGTCAGCCCCAGCATTTT.

The V and J genes are TRBV6-6 and TRBJ1-3; possibly TRBD1 for D (6 bases). CDR3 length equals 11 residues. Trimming removed 10 bases from V and 7 bases from J, with 11 bases in between. Germline V CDR1 and CDR2: MNHNY, SVGAGI (reference sequence). In DNA form, the CDR3 reads TGTGCCACCCGGACAGTGAACACCATATATTTT. It encodes CATRTVNTIYF.

The genes are TRBV7-2 and TRBJ2-5, with 9 bases matching TRBD2. V lost 8 bases and J lost 4; bases outside the gene matches: 14. The CDR3 consists of 16 residues. Per the germline V gene, CDR1 is SGHTA and CDR2 is FQGNSA. CDR3 sequence: CASLISSAGGRETQYF. The CDR3 region has the DNA TGTGCCAGCCTCATCTCGTCGGCGGGGGGGAGAGAGACCCAGTACTTC.

This chain connects TRBV5-1 to TRBJ1-1; D is unresolved. Germline V gene sequence: CDR1 SGHRS, CDR2 YFSETQ. Trimming removed 7 bases from V and 1 base from J, with 11 bases in between. The CDR3 extends over 13 amino acids. Here the CDR3 DNA reads TGCGCCAGCGGCCAGGTGGGGAACACTGAAGCTTTCTTT. This codes for CASGQVGNTEAFF.

The gene calls are TRBV7-5 and TRBJ2-7; the table's D call, TRBD1, has no DNA check behind it. TRBV7-5 constitutes a pseudogene. The CDR3 is made up of 17 amino acids. The DNA of the CDR3 is TGTGCCAGAAGCTGGGACAGGCTCCTAAAAAGGAACTACGAGCAGTACTTC. Protein sequence: CARSWDRLLKRNYEQYF.

This chain joins TRBV6-5 and TRBJ1-1; 7 nucleotides align to TRBD1. The CDR3 covers 14 residues. With 2 bases clipped from V and 4 bases from J, the junction kept 4 bases outside the gene matches. Germline values: CDR1 MNHEY, CDR2 SVGAGI. The CDR3, as DNA: TGTGCCAGCAGTTACAAGGGGGCGGGCACTGAAGCTTTCTTT. Protein: CASSYKGAGTEAFF.

J is TRBJ1-1 and V is TRBV5-1, with 7 bases aligning to TRBD1. Germline CDR1 and CDR2: SGHRS and YFSETQ. CDR3 length equals 15 residues. J gave up 3 bases and V 0 bases, and 5 bases lay outside the gene matches. Here the CDR3 reads CASSLGRQGDTEAFF. The CDR3 nucleotides read TGCGCCAGCAGCTTGGGAAGACAGGGCGACACTGAAGCTTTCTTT.

The rearrangement links TRBV5-5 to TRBJ2-7, with D perhaps matching TRBD1 (6 bases). The CDR3 is 17 amino acids. CDR1 SGHKS and CDR2 YYEKEE come from the germline V gene (reference sequence). The germline V and J ends were trimmed by 0 bases and 3 bases, with 19 bases remaining between them. In DNA form, the CDR3 reads TGTGCCAGCAGCTTGGCCCCACCCGGGACAACCATCTACGAGCAGTACTTC. The encoded protein is CASSLAPPGTTIYEQYF.

This chain links TRBV13 with TRBJ2-3; 8 nucleotides agree with TRBD2. The CDR3 loop spans 16 amino acids. Trimming removed 5 bases from V and 2 bases from J; junction bases left unmatched: 9. Per the germline V gene, CDR1 is PRHDT and CDR2 is FYEKMQ (reference sequence). CDR3 sequence (DNA): TGTGCCAGCAGCCCCGGCGATAGCGGGATCACAGATACGCAGTATTTT. It translates to CASSPGDSGITDTQYF.